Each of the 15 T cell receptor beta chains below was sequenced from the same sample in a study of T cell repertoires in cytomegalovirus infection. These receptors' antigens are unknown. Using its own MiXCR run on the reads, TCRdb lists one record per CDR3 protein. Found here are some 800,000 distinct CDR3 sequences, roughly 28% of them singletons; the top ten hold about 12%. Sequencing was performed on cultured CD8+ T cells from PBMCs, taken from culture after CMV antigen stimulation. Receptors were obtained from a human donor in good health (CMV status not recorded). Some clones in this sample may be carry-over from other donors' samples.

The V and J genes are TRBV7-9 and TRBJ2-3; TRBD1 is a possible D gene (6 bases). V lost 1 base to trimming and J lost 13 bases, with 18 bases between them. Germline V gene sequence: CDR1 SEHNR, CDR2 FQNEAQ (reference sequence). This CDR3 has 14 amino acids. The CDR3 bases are TGTGCCAGCAGCTTAGGGACAGCTGGGTACGCAGAGTATTTT. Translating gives CASSLGTAGYAEYF.

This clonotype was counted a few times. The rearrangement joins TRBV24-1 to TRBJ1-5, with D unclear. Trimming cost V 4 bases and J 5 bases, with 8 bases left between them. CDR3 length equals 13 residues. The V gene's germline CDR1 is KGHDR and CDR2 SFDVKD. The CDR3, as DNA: TGTGCCACCAGTGACGCAGGATATCAGCCCCAGCATTTT. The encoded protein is CATSDAGYQPQHF.

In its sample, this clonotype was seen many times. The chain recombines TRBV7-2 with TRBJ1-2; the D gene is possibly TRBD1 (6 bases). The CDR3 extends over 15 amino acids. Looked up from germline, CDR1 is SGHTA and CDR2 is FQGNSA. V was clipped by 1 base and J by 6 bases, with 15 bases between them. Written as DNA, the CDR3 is TGTGCCAGCAGCTTAGAATATGGGGGCTCTCATGGCTACACCTTC. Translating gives CASSLEYGGSHGYTF.

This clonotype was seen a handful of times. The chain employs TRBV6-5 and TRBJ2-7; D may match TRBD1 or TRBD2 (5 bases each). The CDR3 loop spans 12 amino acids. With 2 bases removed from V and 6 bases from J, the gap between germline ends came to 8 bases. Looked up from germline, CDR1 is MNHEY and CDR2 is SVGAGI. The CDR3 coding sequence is TGTGCCAGCAGTTACCCGGGACGCGAGCAGTACTTC. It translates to CASSYPGREQYF.

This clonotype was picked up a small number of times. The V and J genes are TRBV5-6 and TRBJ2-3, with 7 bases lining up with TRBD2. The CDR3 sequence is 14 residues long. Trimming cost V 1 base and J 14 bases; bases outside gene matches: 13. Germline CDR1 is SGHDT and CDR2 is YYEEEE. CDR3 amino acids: CASSLSTAAGQGYF. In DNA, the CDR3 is TGTGCCAGCAGCTTGTCGACGGCAGCGGGGCAAGGGTATTTT. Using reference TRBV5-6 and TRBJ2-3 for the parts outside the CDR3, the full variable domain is DAGVTQSPTHLIKTRGQQVTLRCSPKSGHDTVSWYQQALGQGPQFIFQYYEEEERQRGNFPDRFSGHQFPNYSSELNVNALLLGDSALYLCASSLSTAAGQGYFGPGTRLTVL.

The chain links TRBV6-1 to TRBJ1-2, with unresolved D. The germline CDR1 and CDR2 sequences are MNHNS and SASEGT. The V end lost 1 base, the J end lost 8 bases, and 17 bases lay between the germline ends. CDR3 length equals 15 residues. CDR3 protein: CASSEGITGRRGYTF. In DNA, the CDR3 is TGTGCCAGCAGTGAAGGCATTACGGGGAGACGAGGCTACACCTTC.

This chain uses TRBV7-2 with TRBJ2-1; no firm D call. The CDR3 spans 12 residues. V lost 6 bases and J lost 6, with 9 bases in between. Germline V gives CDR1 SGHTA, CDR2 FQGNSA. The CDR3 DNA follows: TGTGCCAGCAGATCCACTGCCAATGAGCAGTTCTTC. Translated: CASRSTANEQFF.

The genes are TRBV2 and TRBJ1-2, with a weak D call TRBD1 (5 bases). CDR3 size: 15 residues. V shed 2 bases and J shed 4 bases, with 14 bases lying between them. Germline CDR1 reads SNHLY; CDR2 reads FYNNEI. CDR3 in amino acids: CASSETSTAFYGYTF. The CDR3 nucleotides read TGTGCCAGCAGTGAAACTTCGACAGCTTTCTATGGCTACACCTTC.

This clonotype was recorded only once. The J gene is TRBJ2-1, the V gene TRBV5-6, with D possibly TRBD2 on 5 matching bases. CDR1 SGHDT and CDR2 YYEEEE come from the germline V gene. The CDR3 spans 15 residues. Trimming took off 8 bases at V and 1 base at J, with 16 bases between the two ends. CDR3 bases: TGTGCCAGTATGGGTTGGACTCATTCCTACAATGAGCAGTTCTTC. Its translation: CASMGWTHSYNEQFF.

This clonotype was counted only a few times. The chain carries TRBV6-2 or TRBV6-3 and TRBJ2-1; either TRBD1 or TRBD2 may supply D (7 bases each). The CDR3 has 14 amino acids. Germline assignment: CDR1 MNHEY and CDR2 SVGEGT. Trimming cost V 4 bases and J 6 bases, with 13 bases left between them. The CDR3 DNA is TGTGCCAGCAGTTGGACAGGCGGGGGCAATGAGCAGTTCTTC. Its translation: CASSWTGGGNEQFF.

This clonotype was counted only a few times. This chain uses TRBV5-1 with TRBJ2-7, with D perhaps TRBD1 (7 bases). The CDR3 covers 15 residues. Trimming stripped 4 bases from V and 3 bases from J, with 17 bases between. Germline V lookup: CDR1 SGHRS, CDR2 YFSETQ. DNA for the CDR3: TGCGCCAGCAGCGGGGGGACAGCGAGCCTCTACGAGCAGTACTTC. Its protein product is CASSGGTASLYEQYF.

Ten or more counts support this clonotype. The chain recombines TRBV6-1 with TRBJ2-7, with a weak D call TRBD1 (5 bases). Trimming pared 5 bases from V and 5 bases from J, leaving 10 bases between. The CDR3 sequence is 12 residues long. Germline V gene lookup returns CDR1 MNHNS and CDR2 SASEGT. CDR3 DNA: TGTGCCAGCAGTCCCAGGGTGGACGAGCAGTACGTC. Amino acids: CASSPRVDEQYV.

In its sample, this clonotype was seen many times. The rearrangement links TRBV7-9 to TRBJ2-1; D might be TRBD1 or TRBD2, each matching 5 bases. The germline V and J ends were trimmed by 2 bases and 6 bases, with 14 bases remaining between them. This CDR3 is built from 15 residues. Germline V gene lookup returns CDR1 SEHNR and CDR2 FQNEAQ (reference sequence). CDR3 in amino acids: CASSLRDRGVNEQFF. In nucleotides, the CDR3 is TGTGCCAGCAGCTTAAGGGACCGAGGGGTCAATGAGCAGTTCTTC.

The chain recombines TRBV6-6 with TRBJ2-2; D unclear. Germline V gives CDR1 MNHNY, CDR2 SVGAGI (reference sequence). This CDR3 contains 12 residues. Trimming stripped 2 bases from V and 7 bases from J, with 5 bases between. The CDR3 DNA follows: TGTGCCAGCAGTTACGCTTACGGGGAGCTGTTTTTT. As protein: CASSYAYGELFF.

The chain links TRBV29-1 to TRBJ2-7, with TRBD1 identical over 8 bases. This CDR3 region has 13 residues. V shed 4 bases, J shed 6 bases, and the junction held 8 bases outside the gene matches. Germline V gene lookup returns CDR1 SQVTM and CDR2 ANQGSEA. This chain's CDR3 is CSVGSGTGGEQYV. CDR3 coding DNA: TGCAGCGTTGGTTCCGGGACAGGTGGCGAGCAGTACGTC.